This TCR beta chain was captured in a study of patients and donors after allogeneic stem cell transplantation. MiXCR was run by TCRdb on the RT-PCR reads, yielding one entry per CDR3 protein. The table shows about 100,000 distinct CDR3 sequences, with roughly 37% occurring only once. The receptor's source is a human donor who was either an allogeneic HSCT recipient or a stem cell or donor lymphocyte infusion donor (not recorded which). It is not recorded whose cells these are; they may come from a transplant donor. Sequencing input: blood, either unsorted or a sorted T cell fraction (not recorded which).

The CDR3 sequence is CASSTDRGLRTEAFF. In DNA form, the CDR3 reads TGTGCCAGCAGTACAGATAGGGGGCTTCGGACTGAAGCTTTCTTT. The V call is TRBV2, the J call TRBJ1-1; 7 positions agree with TRBD1. The CDR3 runs to 15 residues. CDR1 and CDR2 (germline): SNHLY, FYNNEI. After removal of 5 bases from V and 5 bases from J, the junction contained 11 bases not matched to a gene.